Shown below are 23 T cell receptor beta chains from a single sample sequenced in a study of tumor and adjacent non-tumor tissue in lung cancer. This sample's RNA came from whole unsorted tissue. Distant lung tissue was collected more than 3 cm away from the tumor edge. The library came from three nested PCR rounds adapted from ARM-PCR protocols. TCRdb re-analysed the multiplex PCR reads in MiXCR, keeping a single row per CDR3 protein. The sample has approximately 77,000 distinct CDR3 sequences, around 80% seen once. The sample consisted of distant non-tumor lung tissue. These receptors were obtained from a man aged 60 to 69 with non-small cell lung cancer.

A word on this clonotype: A much larger clone lies one base from this, so it may be a read error. The chain joins TRBV6-1 to TRBJ2-1, with a tentative D call TRBD2 (7 bases). The CDR3 extends over 19 amino acids. CDR1 and CDR2 (germline): MNHNS, SASEGT. V was pared by 4 bases and J by 4 bases, with 26 bases between. The CDR3 DNA is TGTGCCAGCAGTGGCTCCGGCCTTCCGAGGGGGGGGGGTTACAATGAGCAGTTCTTC. The encoded protein is CASSGSGLPRGGGYNEQFF.

Of note for this clonotype: Compared with germline, one end of the junction differs, possibly owing to a read error. The chain combines TRBV12-3 or TRBV12-4 with TRBJ2-1; 8 bases align to TRBD2. The length of the CDR3 is 15 residues. The CDR3 DNA sequence: TGTGCCTGCAGTTTGGCGGGGGGCCTGTACAATGAACAGTTCTTC. Its protein product is CACSLAGGLYNEQFF.

Turning to this clonotype: One end of the junction is discordant with germline, which a read error may explain. The rearrangement links TRBV18 to TRBJ2-3, with a weak D call TRBD2 (5 bases). CDR3 length: 14 residues. In germline, CDR1 is KGHSH, CDR2 LQKENI. CDR3: CASSLRTGTDTQYF. The CDR3 nucleotides are TGCGCCAGCTCACTCCGGACTGGCACAGATACGCAGTATTTT.

The V gene is TRBV4-1, the J gene TRBJ2-1; D tentatively reads TRBD1 or TRBD2 (6 bases each). The CDR3 totals 12 residues. CDR1 is MGHRA, CDR2 YSYEKL, per germline. Deletions cut 7 bases from V and 10 bases from J, with 14 bases between. The CDR3 spells CASIRGGLEQFF. The CDR3 nucleotides are TGCGCCAGCATCCGAGGGGGGCTAGAGCAGTTCTTC.

As concerns this clonotype: Lacking the conserved final phenylalanine or tryptophan, this CDR3 likely reflects a read error. This chain joins TRBV10-1 and TRBJ2-7; the match to TRBD1 covers 7 bases. From germline, CDR1 is WNHNN and CDR2 SYGVQD (reference sequence). The J segment lost 4 bases and the V segment lost 10 bases, leaving 10 bases of the junction unmatched. The CDR3 runs to 13 residues. This CDR3 is CANRGQGAYEQYS. The CDR3 DNA reads TGCGCCAACAGGGGACAAGGGGCATACGAGCAGTACTCC.

For this clonotype: In this CDR3 the conserved last residue, phenylalanine or tryptophan, is missing, so a read error is likely. The chain recombines TRBV11-2 with TRBJ2-5, with 7 bases aligning to TRBD1. V was clipped by 4 bases and J by 1 base; unmatched bases: 3. In germline, CDR1 is SGHAT, CDR2 FQNNGV. The CDR3 spans 14 residues. As DNA, the CDR3 is TGTGCCAGCAGCTATGGACAGGTCCAAGAGACCCAGTACATA. Protein product: CASSYGQVQETQYI.

The chain combines TRBV12-3 or TRBV12-4 with TRBJ2-5; 10 bases align to TRBD1. TRBJ2-1 matches the DNA end more closely, so the J call is doubtful. There are 16 residues in the CDR3. The CDR3 DNA is TGTGCCAGCACACCCAGACAGGGGGCTAACCGAGAGACCCAGTTCTTC. Residues: CASTPRQGANRETQFF.

Worth noting for this clonotype: A read error may explain this, as a much larger clone is one base away. The gene calls are TRBV20-1 and TRBJ1-2, with TRBD1 identical over 8 bases. Per germline, CDR1 DFQATT and CDR2 SNEGSKA (reference sequence). The CDR3 runs 13 residues. CDR3 loop: CSAKTGADYDYTF. The CDR3 region has the DNA TGCAGTGCTAAGACAGGGGCCGACTATGACTACACCTTC.

This clonotype was seen a single time. The junction does not match germline at one end; this may be a read error. V gene TRBV6-5 combines with J gene TRBJ2-2; 9 bases are a match to TRBD1. Germline values: CDR1 MNHEY, CDR2 SVGAGI. The CDR3 covers 15 residues. The CDR3 loop is CTSSDRGSDTGELFF. CDR3 bases: TGTACCAGCAGCGACAGGGGGAGTGACACCGGGGAGCTGTTTTTT.

Points on this clonotype: Because it lacks the conserved phenylalanine or tryptophan at the end, this CDR3 is likely a read error. The genes are TRBV11-2 and TRBJ2-7; D tentatively fits TRBD1 or TRBD2 (5 bases each). This CDR3 has 17 amino acids. The V gene's germline CDR1 is SGHAT and CDR2 FQNNGV. Trimming took off 0 bases at V and 3 bases at J, with 18 bases between the two ends. In nucleotides, the CDR3 is TGTGCCAGCAGCTTAGAGGGAAGGGACGTGGGAATCTACGAGCAGTACTTA. Residues: CASSLEGRDVGIYEQYL.

With regard to this clonotype: Compared with germline, one end of the junction differs, possibly owing to a read error. This chain uses TRBV20-1 with TRBJ2-7; D is ambiguous. The CDR3 is 12 residues long. Germline V gene sequence: CDR1 DFQATT, CDR2 SNEGSKA (reference sequence). DNA of the CDR3: TGCAGTGCTAGTGCGGCCATCTACAAGCAGTACTTC. It translates to CSASAAIYKQYF.

As concerns this clonotype: The conserved final phenylalanine or tryptophan is absent from the CDR3, which likely points to a read error. The limits of the CDR3 on the DNA are not certain, so only TCRdb's listed CDR3 is given. The rearrangement links TRBV7-2 to TRBJ1-6. Germline lookup yields CDR1 SGHTA and CDR2 FQGNSA. The CDR3 is 14 amino acids long, termini counted. The CDR3 here is CASSLVRFNSPLHI.

About this clonotype itself: A much larger clone sits a single nucleotide away, making a read error possible. The chain links TRBV24-1 to TRBJ2-7; 7 positions agree with TRBD1. Germline CDR1 and CDR2: KGHDR and SFDVKD. This CDR3 has 11 amino acids. The CDR3 coding sequence is TGTGTCACCCGGGACAGCAACGAGCAGTACTTC. This translates into CVTRDSNEQYF.

The rearrangement uses TRBV11-2 and TRBJ2-5, with D unresolved. Per germline, CDR1 SGHAT and CDR2 FQNNGV. This CDR3 is 13 amino acids long. The CDR3 region has the DNA TGTGACAGTAGCTTACGGGCGCAAGAGACCCAGTACTTC. It encodes CDSSLRAQETQYF. Using reference TRBV11-2 and TRBJ2-5 for the parts outside the CDR3, the full variable domain is EAGVAQSPRYKIIEKRQSVAFWCNPISGHATLYWYQQILGQGPKLLIQFQNNGVVDDSQLPKDRFSAERLKGVDSTLKIQPAKLEDSAVYLCDSSLRAQETQYFGPGTRLLVL.

As regards this clonotype: Mismatch with germline at one junction end may stem from a read error. In DNA form, the CDR3 reads TGTGCCAGTAGCTTTACGATTGAATCCGGGGAGCTGTTTTTT. It yields the protein CASSFTIESGELFF. The chain couples TRBV11-3 to TRBJ2-2, with unresolved D. Germline V gene data show CDR1 as SGHNT and CDR2 as YENEEA. The CDR3 runs to 14 residues.

A word on this clonotype: At one of its ends the junction is not consistent with the germline gene, which may arise from a read error. This chain joins TRBV29-1 and TRBJ2-1; 8 bases fit TRBD2. Germline CDR1 SQVTM, CDR2 ANQGSEA. The CDR3 consists of 13 residues. CDR3 sequence: CIVDATSANEQFF. CDR3 nucleotides: TGCATCGTTGACGCGACTAGCGCTAATGAGCAGTTCTTC.

A note on this clonotype: A much larger clone lies one base from this, so it may be a read error. CDR3 sequence: CSAVRQGEQETQYF. The CDR3 nucleotides read TGCAGTGCGGTGAGACAGGGAGAACAAGAGACCCAGTACTTC. The V and J genes are TRBV20-1 and TRBJ2-5, with 7 nucleotides matching TRBD1. The CDR3 consists of 14 residues. Trimming took 6 bases from V and 2 from J; bases not matched to a gene: 9. Germline lookup yields CDR1 DFQATT and CDR2 SNEGSKA (reference sequence).

Of note for this clonotype: Its ends do not fully match the called genes, so a read error is possible. The chain employs TRBV20-1 and TRBJ1-5, with 8 bases identical to TRBD1. The CDR3 length is 13 residues. Germline CDR1 DFQATT, CDR2 SNEGSKA (reference sequence). CDR3 sequence: CSAKTGEGQPQHF. The CDR3 bases are TGCAGTGCCAAGACAGGGGAGGGTCAGCCCCAACATTTT.

This chain links TRBV6-1 with TRBJ1-5; D not certain. Germline CDR1 and CDR2: MNHNS and SASEGT. V was trimmed by 6 bases and J by 9 bases, leaving 18 bases between them. This CDR3 region has 14 residues. The DNA of the CDR3 is TGTGCCAGCAGCCAAGCGGCTCAGGAGTGGCCCCAGCATTTT. The encoded protein is CASSQAAQEWPQHF.

On this clonotype itself: The junction and the germline gene differ at one end; a read error may be behind it. The gene calls are TRBV5-1 and TRBJ2-5; a possible D gene is TRBD1 (6 bases). This CDR3 spans 15 amino acids. Germline lookup yields CDR1 SGHRS and CDR2 YFSETQ. The CDR3 loop is CASSSLGQFQETQYF. The CDR3 nucleotides read TGCGCCAGCAGCTCCTTGGGACAATTCCAAGAGACGCAGTACTTC.

Worth noting for this clonotype: It may be a read error: a sequence one base away is much more abundant. J is TRBJ2-7 and V is TRBV20-1; D is perhaps TRBD2 (5 bases). This CDR3 has 12 residues. CDR1 and CDR2 (germline): DFQATT, SNEGSKA (reference sequence). The CDR3 DNA follows: TGCTGTGCTAGAGTGAGGGACTACGAGCAGTACTTC. It encodes CCARVRDYEQYF.

This clonotype was detected only a few times. The V gene is TRBV11-2, the J gene TRBJ2-7; D is possibly TRBD1 or TRBD2 (6 bases each). Germline-derived CDR1 and CDR2 are SGHAT and FQNNGV. The CDR3 has 16 amino acids. The CDR3 DNA sequence: TGTACTAGCAGCTCGAGGACAGCAGGGAGTGTCTACGAGCAGTACTTC. Its protein product is CTSSSRTAGSVYEQYF.

The chain joins TRBV11-2 to TRBJ2-6; 7 nucleotides line up with TRBD1. V gave up 0 bases and J gave up 4 bases; unmatched junction bases: 12. The CDR3 totals 19 residues. CDR1 and CDR2 (germline): SGHAT, FQNNGV. This CDR3 reads CASSLDPMDRPSGANVLTF. DNA of the CDR3: TGTGCCAGCAGCTTAGATCCAATGGACAGGCCCTCAGGGGCCAACGTCCTGACTTTC. The full variable domain, completed using reference TRBV11-2 and TRBJ2-6, is EAGVAQSPRYKIIEKRQSVAFWCNPISGHATLYWYQQILGQGPKLLIQFQNNGVVDDSQLPKDRFSAERLKGVDSTLKIQPAKLEDSAVYLCASSLDPMDRPSGANVLTFGAGSRLTVL.